One sample yielded the 16 T cell receptor beta chains listed below, sequenced in a study of blood T cell repertoires in COVID-19. Only in-frame clones appear in the TCRdb table, and some are missing; sequencing was by immunoSEQ multiplex PCR. The table includes roughly 150,000 clones, roughly 88% detected once. Sequenced: peripheral blood. These receptors were obtained from a woman aged 45-59 years in a cohort sampled during active or convalescent COVID-19.

The V gene is TRBV5-1, the J gene TRBJ2-2, with TRBD1 matching 7 bases. Unmatched junction bases numbered 6, after V lost 4 bases and J lost 0 bases. The CDR3 has 16 amino acids. CDR1 SGHRS and CDR2 YFSETQ come from the germline V gene. The chain's CDR3 is CASSPTGTTNTGELFF. The CDR3 nucleotides read TGCGCCAGCAGCCCGACAGGGACCACGAACACCGGGGAGCTGTTTTTT.

The chain couples TRBV28 to TRBJ1-6, with 8 bases lining up with TRBD1. The CDR3 has 16 amino acids. V gave up 7 bases and J gave up 2 bases; unmatched junction bases: 7. Germline V gives CDR1 MDHEN, CDR2 SYDVKM. The CDR3 DNA is TGTGCCAGCAAGACAGGGGCGGCGGCCTATAATTCACCCCTCCACTTT. Protein sequence: CASKTGAAAYNSPLHF. Variable domain in full (rest from reference TRBV28 and TRBJ1-6): DVKVTQSSRYLVKRTGEKVFLECVQDMDHENMFWYRQDPGLGLRLIYFSYDVKMKEKGDIPEGYSVSREKKERFSLILESASTNQTSMYLCASKTGAAAYNSPLHFGNGTRLTVT.

The sample holds a few counts of this clone. The V call is TRBV5-1, the J call TRBJ1-2; D unresolved. Germline assignment: CDR1 SGHRS and CDR2 YFSETQ. This CDR3 comprises 15 residues. V was shortened by 0 bases and J by 3 bases, with 12 bases between the two germline ends. The CDR3 loop reads CASSLEPRSDYGYTF. DNA of the CDR3: TGCGCCAGCAGCTTGGAACCGCGGAGCGACTATGGCTACACCTTC.

The rearrangement links TRBV5-5 to TRBJ2-7, with a weak D call TRBD2 (6 bases). The CDR3 has 17 amino acids. V was shortened by 1 base and J by 2 bases, with 19 bases between the two germline ends. Looked up from germline, CDR1 is SGHKS and CDR2 is YYEKEE (reference sequence). The CDR3 region is CASSLQYGGARPYEQYF. CDR3 DNA: TGTGCCAGCAGCTTGCAGTATGGAGGGGCCCGACCCTACGAGCAGTACTTC.

The chain has TRBV2 and TRBJ1-2; 8 bases are a match to TRBD1. Germline loops: CDR1 SNHLY, CDR2 FYNNEI. The CDR3 totals 16 residues. The ends lost 6 bases at V and 4 bases at J; junction bases unmatched: 13. In nucleotides, the CDR3 is TGTGCCAGCAGACCAAACGTGAGGACAGGGCCCTATGGCTACACCTTC. This gives the protein CASRPNVRTGPYGYTF.

The gene calls are TRBV7-9 and TRBJ2-7, with 7 bases fitting TRBD2. The CDR3 length is 16 residues. Per germline, CDR1 SEHNR and CDR2 FQNEAQ (reference sequence). The V segment lost 2 bases and the J segment 7 bases; nucleotides outside the gene matches: 14. The CDR3 DNA sequence: TGTGCCAGCAGCTTATGGGTGGTTAGAGCGGGGAATGAGCAGTACTTC. This gives the protein CASSLWVVRAGNEQYF. Full variable domain (remainder filled in from reference TRBV7-9 and TRBJ2-7): DTGVSQNPRHKITKRGQNVTFRCDPISEHNRLYWYRQTLGQGPEFLTYFQNEAQLEKSRLLSDRFSAERPKGSFSTLEIQRTEQGDSAMYLCASSLWVVRAGNEQYFGPGTRLTVT.

V is TRBV7-2 and J is TRBJ2-3; 8 bases are a match to TRBD2. In germline, CDR1 is SGHTA, CDR2 FQGNSA. V was clipped by 1 base and J by 5 bases; unmatched bases: 5. The CDR3 length is 15 residues. CDR3 amino acids: CASSLVGGGLDTQYF. Written as DNA, the CDR3 is TGTGCCAGCAGCTTAGTGGGCGGGGGGCTAGATACGCAGTATTTT. The full variable domain, with the rest looked up from reference TRBV7-2 and TRBJ2-3, is GAGVSQSPSNKVTEKGKDVELRCDPISGHTALYWYRQSLGQGLEFLIYFQGNSAPDKSGLPSDRFSAERTGGSVSTLTIQRTQQEDSAVYLCASSLVGGGLDTQYFGPGTRLTVL.

The gene calls are TRBV9 and TRBJ2-3; TRBD2 matches 10 bases. Germline-derived CDR1 and CDR2 are SGDLS and YYNGEE. This CDR3 comprises 16 residues. V was pared by 1 base and J by 4 bases, with 6 bases of the junction left unmatched. Written as DNA, the CDR3 is TGTGCCAGCAGCGTATCTAGCGGGGGAAGCCCAGATACGCAGTATTTT. This sequence encodes CASSVSSGGSPDTQYF.

In the case of this clone: One end of the junction is discordant with germline, which a read error may explain. Other nucleotide sequences from this sample produce the same CDR3. This chain links TRBV5-1 with TRBJ2-7; D remains ambiguous. CDR1 and CDR2 (germline): SGHRS, YFSETQ. The CDR3 has 14 amino acids. CDR3 nucleotide sequence: TGCGCCAGCAGTTTGGGCGCAGGCAGCTACGAGCAGTACTTC. Translation gives CASSLGAGSYEQYF. Full variable domain (rest looked up from reference TRBV5-1 and TRBJ2-7): KAGVTQTPRYLIKTRGQQVTLSCSPISGHRSVSWYQQTPGQGLQFLFEYFSETQRNKGNFPGRFSGRQFSNSRSEMNVSTLELGDSALYLCASSLGAGSYEQYFGPGTRLTVT.

This clone was observed at least ten times. The chain combines TRBV19 with TRBJ1-2; TRBD1 matches 12 bases. This CDR3 is 15 amino acids long. Per the germline V gene, CDR1 is LNHDA and CDR2 is SQIVND (reference sequence). The V segment lost 5 bases and the J segment 8 bases; nucleotides outside the gene matches: 9. The CDR3, as DNA: TGTGCCAGTAGTGCTGCCGGGACAGGGGGCAGAGGCTACACCTTC. Amino acids: CASSAAGTGGRGYTF. Variable domain in full (rest from reference TRBV19 and TRBJ1-2): DGGITQSPKYLFRKEGQNVTLSCEQNLNHDAMYWYRQDPGQGLRLIYYSQIVNDFQKGDIAEGYSVSREKKESFPLTVTSAQKNPTAFYLCASSAAGTGGRGYTFGSGTRLTVV.

This sequence joins TRBV7-2 and TRBJ1-6; possibly TRBD1 for D (5 bases). This CDR3 comprises 15 residues. Germline V gene sequence: CDR1 SGHTA, CDR2 FQGNSA. V was cut by 1 base and J by 7 bases, with 11 bases left in between. Written as DNA, the CDR3 is TGTGCCAGCAGCTTAGTTAGGGCAGGGAATTCACCCCTCCACTTT. It yields the protein CASSLVRAGNSPLHF. Complete variable domain (other parts from reference TRBV7-2 and TRBJ1-6): GAGVSQSPSNKVTEKGKDVELRCDPISGHTALYWYRQSLGQGLEFLIYFQGNSAPDKSGLPSDRFSAERTGGSVSTLTIQRTQQEDSAVYLCASSLVRAGNSPLHFGNGTRLTVT.

This chain uses TRBV4-1 with TRBJ1-1; D gene unclear. Germline CDR1 and CDR2: MGHRA and YSYEKL. The V gene lost 3 bases and the J gene lost 1 base, with 9 bases spanning the gap. This CDR3 has 14 residues. The CDR3 DNA reads as TGCGCCAGCAGCCACGCGGTAGGGAACACTGAAGCTTTCTTT. This translates into CASSHAVGNTEAFF.

This rearrangement joins TRBV27 to TRBJ2-7; 8 bases match TRBD1. The J segment lost 5 bases and the V segment lost 5 bases, leaving 11 bases of the junction unmatched. The germline V gene encodes CDR1 MNHEY and CDR2 SMNVEV (reference sequence). The CDR3 runs 15 residues. As DNA, the CDR3 is TGTGCCAGCAGTCGACTGACAGGGGTGATACACGAGCAGTACTTC. Its protein is CASSRLTGVIHEQYF.

The chain couples TRBV7-9 to TRBJ2-5; D is perhaps TRBD2 (5 bases). Germline values: CDR1 SEHNR, CDR2 FQNEAQ (reference sequence). V was cut by 5 bases and J by 5 bases, with 15 bases left in between. The CDR3 sequence is 14 residues long. The CDR3 bases are TGTGCCAGCAGCGCCCTGCCCGGCGGGGAGACCCAGTACTTC. This translates into CASSALPGGETQYF.

The chain carries TRBV12-3 or TRBV12-4 and TRBJ1-2; TRBD1 matches 10 bases. Losses at the gene ends were 9 bases for V and 7 bases for J; bases not matched to a gene: 8. The CDR3 extends over 13 amino acids. The CDR3 DNA reads as TGTGCCAGTTGTAAGGGACAGGGGCCTGGCTACACCTTC. This encodes CASCKGQGPGYTF.

The chain uses TRBV18 and TRBJ1-1; 8 bases are a match to TRBD1. CDR1 and CDR2 (germline): KGHSH, LQKENI. There are 16 residues in the CDR3. Germline trimming cut 4 bases from V and 3 bases from J; bases unmatched to any gene: 10. As DNA, the CDR3 is TGTGCCAGCTCACTGGCAGGGGGCGTTGGGTACACTGAAGCTTTCTTT. Protein: CASSLAGGVGYTEAFF.